Here is one TCR beta chain with its context. Its antigen is currently unknown. The source of the sample is a study of shared clonotypes between healthy human individuals. About the research overall: CD4 naive and CD4 memory each took three plates per donor, while CD8 naive took two and CD8 memory one. Study-wide findings and caveats: Sampling used blood alone; tissue repertoires probably differ. A limitation of the genetic and exposure-history diversity represented arose from few donors.

Replicate PCRs run on sorted subsets employed approximately 0.2 ug DNA, tens of thousands of T cell genomes. Libraries were prepared by immunoSEQ multiplex PCR; TCRdb keeps only in-frame clonotypes and omits some of them. The table has about 1.5 million clones, 95% to 99% seen once. CDR3 size: 13 residues. Germline-derived CDR1 and CDR2 are MDHEN and SYDVKM. Losses at the gene ends were 5 bases for V and 4 bases for J; bases not matched to a gene: 2. The origin of this receptor is a man aged 25 to 40 in good health. The specimen sequenced was naive CD4+ T cells sorted from blood. Regarding subset: CD45RA+ positively selected. The chain has TRBV28 and TRBJ2-3; TRBD1 matches at 8 bases. The CDR3 spells CASSPTGADTQYF. The CDR3 nucleotides are TGTGCCAGCAGTCCGACAGGGGCAGATACGCAGTATTTT.